The 4 T cell receptor beta chains below were found in one sample sequenced in a study of blood T cell repertoires in COVID-19. Sequencing was performed with immunoSEQ multiplex PCR; in TCRdb, only in-frame clones are kept and a portion is missing. The sample includes approximately 300,000 clones, nearly 90% seen only once; the top ten take more than 0.85%. Source material: peripheral blood. The receptors shown here come from a woman in her thirties or forties with COVID-19, enrolled during active disease.

The genes are TRBV18 and TRBJ2-7; 7 bases match TRBD1. Germline V gene lookup returns CDR1 KGHSH and CDR2 LQKENI. The CDR3 is made up of 17 amino acids. Trimming removed 1 base from V and 3 bases from J; junction bases left unmatched: 12. The CDR3 region has the DNA TGTGCCAGCTCACCACTTGAAGGGGGCATCTTCGTCTACGAGCAGTACTTC. The encoded protein is CASSPLEGGIFVYEQYF.

The chain combines TRBV7-9 with TRBJ2-3, with D possibly being TRBD1 (6 bases). This CDR3 is built from 13 residues. Trimming pared 7 bases from V and 6 bases from J, leaving 14 bases between. CDR1 is SEHNR, CDR2 FQNEAQ, per germline (reference sequence). In DNA, the CDR3 is TGTGCCAGCAACATACAGGGTATGGATACGCAGTATTTT. This encodes CASNIQGMDTQYF.

The gene calls are TRBV28 and TRBJ2-2; possible D gene TRBD1, 7 bases. V lost 1 base and J lost 5, with 20 bases in between. Germline V gene lookup returns CDR1 MDHEN and CDR2 SYDVKM. The CDR3 loop spans 18 amino acids. This CDR3 is CASSLSLRQGGRTGELFF. The CDR3 coding sequence is TGTGCCAGCAGTTTATCTCTCCGACAGGGAGGAAGGACCGGGGAGCTGTTTTTT.

This clone appeared a few times. The rearrangement links TRBV2 to TRBJ1-1, with D possibly being TRBD1 (6 bases). This CDR3 is 14 amino acids long. Germline V gene data show CDR1 as SNHLY and CDR2 as FYNNEI. Trimming removed 4 bases at V and 8 bases at J, with 17 bases between. Written as DNA, the CDR3 is TGTGCCAGCAGTGGCCGTGACAGGACAAGGGAAGCTTTCTTT. Encoded protein: CASSGRDRTREAFF.